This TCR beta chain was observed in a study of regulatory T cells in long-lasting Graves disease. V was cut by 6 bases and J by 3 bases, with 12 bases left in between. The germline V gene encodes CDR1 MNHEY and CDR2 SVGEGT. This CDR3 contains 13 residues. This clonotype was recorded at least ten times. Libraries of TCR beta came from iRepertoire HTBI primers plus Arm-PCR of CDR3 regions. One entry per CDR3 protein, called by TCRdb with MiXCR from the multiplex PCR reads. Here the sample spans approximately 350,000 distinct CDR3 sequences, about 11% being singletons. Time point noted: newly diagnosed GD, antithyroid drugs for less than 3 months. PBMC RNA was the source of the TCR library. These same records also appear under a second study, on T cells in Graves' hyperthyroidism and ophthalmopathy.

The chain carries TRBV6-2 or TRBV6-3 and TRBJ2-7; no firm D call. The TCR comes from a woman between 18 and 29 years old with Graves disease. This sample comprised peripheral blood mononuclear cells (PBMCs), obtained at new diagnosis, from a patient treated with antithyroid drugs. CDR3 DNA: TGTGCCAGCAGCCCCGACAAAATCTACGAGCAGTACTTC. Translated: CASSPDKIYEQYF.